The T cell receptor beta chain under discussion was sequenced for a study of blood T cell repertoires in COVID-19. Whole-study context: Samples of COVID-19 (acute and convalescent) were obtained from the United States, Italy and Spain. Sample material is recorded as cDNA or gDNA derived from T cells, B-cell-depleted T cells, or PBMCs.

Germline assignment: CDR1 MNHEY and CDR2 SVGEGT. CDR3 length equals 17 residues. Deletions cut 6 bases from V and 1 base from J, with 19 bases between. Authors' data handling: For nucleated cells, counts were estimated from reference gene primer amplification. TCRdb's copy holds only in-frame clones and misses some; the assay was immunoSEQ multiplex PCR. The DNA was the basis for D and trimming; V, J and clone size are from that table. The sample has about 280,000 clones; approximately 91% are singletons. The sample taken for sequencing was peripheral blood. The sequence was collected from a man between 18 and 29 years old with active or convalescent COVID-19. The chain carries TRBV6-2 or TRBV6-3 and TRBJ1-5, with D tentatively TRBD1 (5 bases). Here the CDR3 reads CASSWVEGFTSNQPQHF. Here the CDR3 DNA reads TGTGCCAGCAGCTGGGTGGAGGGGTTCACGAGCAATCAGCCCCAGCATTTT.